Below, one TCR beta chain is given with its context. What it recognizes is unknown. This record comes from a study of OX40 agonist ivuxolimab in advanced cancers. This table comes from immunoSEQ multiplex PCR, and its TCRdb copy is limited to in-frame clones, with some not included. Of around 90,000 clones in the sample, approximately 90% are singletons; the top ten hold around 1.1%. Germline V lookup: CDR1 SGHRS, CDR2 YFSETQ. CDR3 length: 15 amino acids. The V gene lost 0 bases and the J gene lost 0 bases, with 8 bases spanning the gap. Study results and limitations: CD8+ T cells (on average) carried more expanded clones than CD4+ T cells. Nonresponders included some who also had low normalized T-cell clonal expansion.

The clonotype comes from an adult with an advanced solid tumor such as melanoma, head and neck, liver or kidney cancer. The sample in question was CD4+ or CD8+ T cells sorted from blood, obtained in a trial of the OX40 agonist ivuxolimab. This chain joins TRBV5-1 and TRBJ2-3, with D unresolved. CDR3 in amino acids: CASSLEAWSTDTQYF. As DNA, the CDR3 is TGCGCCAGCAGCTTGGAGGCCTGGAGCACAGATACGCAGTATTTT.